What follows describes a single T cell receptor beta chain. The antigen remains unidentified. The entry originates in a study of OX40 agonist ivuxolimab in advanced cancers. In the study overall: Among those enrolled, mean age was about 63 years (range roughly 23 to 79) and less than 90% were male.

Sequenced by immunoSEQ multiplex PCR; TCRdb stores in-frame clones only, minus some. The sample includes 90,000 to 150,000 clones, around 89% of them seen just once. Broader study findings: CD4+ T cells averaged fewer expanded clones than CD8+ T cells.

The timepoints at which blood was sampled were baseline, cycle 4 day 1, and cycle 7 day 1. Trimming cost V 2 bases and J 9 bases, with 9 bases left between them. This CDR3 has 12 amino acids. CDR1 is MNHEY, CDR2 SMNVEV, per germline (reference sequence). The chain is built from TRBV27 and TRBJ2-3, with D tentatively TRBD2 (6 bases). Material: CD4+ or CD8+ T cells sorted from blood, obtained in a trial of the OX40 agonist ivuxolimab. The sequence was collected from an adult with an advanced solid tumor such as melanoma, head and neck, liver or kidney cancer. The DNA of the CDR3 is TGTGCCAGCAGTTTAAGTGGAGGGACGCAGTATTTT. It translates to CASSLSGGTQYF.